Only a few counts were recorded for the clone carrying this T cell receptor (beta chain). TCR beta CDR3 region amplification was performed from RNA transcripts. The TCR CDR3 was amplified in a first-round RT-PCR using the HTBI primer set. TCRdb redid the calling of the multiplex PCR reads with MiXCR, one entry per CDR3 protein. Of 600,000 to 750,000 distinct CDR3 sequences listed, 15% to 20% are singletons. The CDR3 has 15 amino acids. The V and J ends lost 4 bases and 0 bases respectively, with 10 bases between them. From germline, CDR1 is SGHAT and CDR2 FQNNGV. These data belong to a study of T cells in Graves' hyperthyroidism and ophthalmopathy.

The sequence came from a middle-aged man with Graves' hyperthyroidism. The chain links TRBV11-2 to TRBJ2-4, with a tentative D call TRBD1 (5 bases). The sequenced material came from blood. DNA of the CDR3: TGTGCCAGCAGCTCCGGCAGGGTAGCCAAAAACATTCAGTACTTC. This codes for CASSSGRVAKNIQYF. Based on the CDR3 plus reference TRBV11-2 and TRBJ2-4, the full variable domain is EAGVAQSPRYKIIEKRQSVAFWCNPISGHATLYWYQQILGQGPKLLIQFQNNGVVDDSQLPKDRFSAERLKGVDSTLKIQPAKLEDSAVYLCASSSGRVAKNIQYFGAGTRLSVL.